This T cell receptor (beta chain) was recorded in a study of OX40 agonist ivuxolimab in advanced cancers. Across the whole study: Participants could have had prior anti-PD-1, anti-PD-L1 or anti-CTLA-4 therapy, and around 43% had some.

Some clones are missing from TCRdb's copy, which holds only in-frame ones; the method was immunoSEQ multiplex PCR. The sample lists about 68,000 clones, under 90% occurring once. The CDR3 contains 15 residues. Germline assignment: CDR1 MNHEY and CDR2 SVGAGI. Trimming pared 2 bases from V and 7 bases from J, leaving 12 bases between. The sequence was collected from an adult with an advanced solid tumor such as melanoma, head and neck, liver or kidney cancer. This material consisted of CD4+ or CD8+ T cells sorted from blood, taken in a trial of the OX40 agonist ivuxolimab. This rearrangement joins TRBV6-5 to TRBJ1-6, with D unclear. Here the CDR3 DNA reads TGTGCCAGCAGTTACGGCCCGTCCCAAAATTCACCCCTCCACTTT. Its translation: CASSYGPSQNSPLHF.